This T cell receptor beta chain was sequenced in a study of T cell responses to AZD1222 COVID-19 vaccine. Only in-frame clones appear in the TCRdb table, and some are missing; sequencing was by immunoSEQ multiplex PCR. Of 180,000 or so clones listed, less than 95% are singletons. As for this clone: The antigen remains unidentified.

Findings of the study overall: None of the repertoires were sampled until the peak T cell response had passed.

Germline lookup yields CDR1 SNHLY and CDR2 FYNNEI. Trimming pared 8 bases from V and 8 bases from J, leaving 21 bases between. This CDR3 spans 14 amino acids. The clonotype comes from an adult in good health. This specimen was peripheral blood, taken on day 0 of AZD1222 vaccination. The V call is TRBV2, the J call TRBJ1-2; D is unresolved. This CDR3 reads CASGGEATLRGYTF. The CDR3 DNA is TGTGCCAGCGGTGGGGAGGCTACTCTCCGCGGCTACACCTTC.